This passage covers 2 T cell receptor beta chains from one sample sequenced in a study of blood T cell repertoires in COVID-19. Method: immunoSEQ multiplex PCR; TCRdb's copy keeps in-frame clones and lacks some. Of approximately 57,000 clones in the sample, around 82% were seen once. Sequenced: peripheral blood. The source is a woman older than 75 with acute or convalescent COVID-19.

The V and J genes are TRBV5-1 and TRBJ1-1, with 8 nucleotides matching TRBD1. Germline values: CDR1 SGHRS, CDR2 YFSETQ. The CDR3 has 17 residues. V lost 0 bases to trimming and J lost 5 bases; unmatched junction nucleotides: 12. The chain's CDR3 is CASSLVALQGGGTEAFF. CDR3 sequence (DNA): TGCGCCAGCAGCTTGGTGGCGTTACAGGGGGGAGGGACTGAAGCTTTCTTT. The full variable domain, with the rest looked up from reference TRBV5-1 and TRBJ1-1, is KAGVTQTPRYLIKTRGQQVTLSCSPISGHRSVSWYQQTPGQGLQFLFEYFSETQRNKGNFPGRFSGRQFSNSRSEMNVSTLELGDSALYLCASSLVALQGGGTEAFFGQGTRLTVV.

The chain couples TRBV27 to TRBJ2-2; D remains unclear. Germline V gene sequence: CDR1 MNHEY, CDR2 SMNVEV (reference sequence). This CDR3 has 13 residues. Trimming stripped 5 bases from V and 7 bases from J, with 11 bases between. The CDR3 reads CASSPIGYGELFF. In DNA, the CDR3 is TGTGCCAGCAGTCCCATCGGGTACGGGGAGCTGTTTTTT.